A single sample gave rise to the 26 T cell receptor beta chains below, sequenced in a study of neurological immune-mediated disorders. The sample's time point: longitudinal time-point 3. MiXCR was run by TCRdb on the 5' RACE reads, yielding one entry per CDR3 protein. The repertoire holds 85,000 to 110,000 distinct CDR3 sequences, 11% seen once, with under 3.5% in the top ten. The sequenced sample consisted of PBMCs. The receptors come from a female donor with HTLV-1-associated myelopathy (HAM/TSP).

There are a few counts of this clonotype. The CDR3 DNA reads as TGTGCCAGCACCCTGAAGAGACAGGGGGTTAGCGAGACCCAGTACTTC. Its protein is CASTLKRQGVSETQYF. The gene calls are TRBV2 and TRBJ2-5; TRBD1 agrees at 9 bases. Per germline, CDR1 SNHLY and CDR2 FYNNEI. This CDR3 region has 16 residues. The V and J ends lost 7 bases and 5 bases, in that order; junction bases with no gene match: 14. Full variable domain (rest looked up from reference TRBV2 and TRBJ2-5): EPEVTQTPSHQVTQMGQEVILRCVPISNHLYFYWYRQILGQKVEFLVSFYNNEISEKSEIFDDQFSVERPDGSNFTLKIRSTKLEDSAMYFCASTLKRQGVSETQYFGPGTRLLVL.

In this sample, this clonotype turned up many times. The DNA of the CDR3 is TGCAGGAAACAGGTTATCATGAACACTGAAGCTTTCTTT. Protein sequence: CRKQVIMNTEAFF. The chain employs TRBV20-1 and TRBJ1-1; D perhaps matches TRBD1 (5 bases). Germline V CDR1 and CDR2: DFQATT, SNEGSKA (reference sequence). The CDR3 covers 13 residues.

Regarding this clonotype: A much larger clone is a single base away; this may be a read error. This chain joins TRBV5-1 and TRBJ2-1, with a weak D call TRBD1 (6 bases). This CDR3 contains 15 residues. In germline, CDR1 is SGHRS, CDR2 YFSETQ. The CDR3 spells CASSPQGHSFNEQFF. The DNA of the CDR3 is TGCGCCAGCAGCCCTCAGGGACACTCCTTCAATGAGCAGTTCTTC.

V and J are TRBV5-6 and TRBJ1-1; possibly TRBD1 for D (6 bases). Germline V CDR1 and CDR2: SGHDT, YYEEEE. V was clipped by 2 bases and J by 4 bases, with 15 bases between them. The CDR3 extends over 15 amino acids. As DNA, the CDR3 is TGTGCCAGCAGCTTCCCGACAGGTCGGGGCACTGAAGCTTTCTTT. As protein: CASSFPTGRGTEAFF.

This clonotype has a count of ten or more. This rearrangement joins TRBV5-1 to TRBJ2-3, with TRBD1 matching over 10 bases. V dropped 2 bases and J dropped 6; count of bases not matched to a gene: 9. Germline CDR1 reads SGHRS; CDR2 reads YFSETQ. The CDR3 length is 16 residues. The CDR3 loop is CASSFGQGGSGDTQYF. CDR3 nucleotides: TGCGCCAGCAGCTTTGGACAGGGGGGTTCGGGTGATACGCAGTATTTT.

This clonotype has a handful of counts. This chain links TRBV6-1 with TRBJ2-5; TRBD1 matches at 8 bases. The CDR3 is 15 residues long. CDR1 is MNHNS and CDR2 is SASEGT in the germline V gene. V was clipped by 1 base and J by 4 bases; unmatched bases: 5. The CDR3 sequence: CASSEGTGFRETQYF. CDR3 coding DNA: TGTGCCAGCAGTGAAGGGACAGGGTTTAGAGAGACCCAGTACTTC.

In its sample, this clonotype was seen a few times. The CDR3 DNA reads TGTGCCAGCAGCTCCCCCGGGCAGGGGTCCACTGGAAACACCATATATTTT. Translated, it gives CASSSPGQGSTGNTIYF. The V and J genes are TRBV9 and TRBJ1-3; TRBD1 might be the D (6 bases). The germline V and J ends were trimmed by 4 bases and 2 bases, with 19 bases remaining between them. The germline CDR1 and CDR2 sequences are SGDLS and YYNGEE. CDR3 length equals 17 residues.

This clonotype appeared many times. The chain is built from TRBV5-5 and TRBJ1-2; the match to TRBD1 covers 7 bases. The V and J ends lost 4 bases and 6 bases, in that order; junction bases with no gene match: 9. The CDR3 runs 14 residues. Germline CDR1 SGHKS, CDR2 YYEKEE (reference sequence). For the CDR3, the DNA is TGTGCCAGCAGCCGTGAAGGGACAGCTAATGGCTACACCTTC. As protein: CASSREGTANGYTF.

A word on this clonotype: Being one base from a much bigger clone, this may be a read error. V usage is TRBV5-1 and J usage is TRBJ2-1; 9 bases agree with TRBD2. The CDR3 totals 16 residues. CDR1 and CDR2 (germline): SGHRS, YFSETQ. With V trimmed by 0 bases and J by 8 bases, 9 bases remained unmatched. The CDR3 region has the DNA TGCGCCAGCAGCTTGGTCCTAGCGGGGATGATGGATGAGCAGTTCTTC. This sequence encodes CASSLVLAGMMDEQFF.

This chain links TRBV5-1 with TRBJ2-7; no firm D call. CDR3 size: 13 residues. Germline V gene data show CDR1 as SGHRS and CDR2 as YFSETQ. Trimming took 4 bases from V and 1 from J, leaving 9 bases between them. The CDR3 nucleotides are TGCGCCAGCAGCCCCCATAGGTCCTACGAGCAGTACGTC. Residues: CASSPHRSYEQYV.

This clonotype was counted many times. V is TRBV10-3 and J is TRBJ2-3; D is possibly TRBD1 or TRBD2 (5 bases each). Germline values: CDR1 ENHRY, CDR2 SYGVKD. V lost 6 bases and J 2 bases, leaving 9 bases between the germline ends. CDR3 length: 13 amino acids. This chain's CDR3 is CAISRDLTDTQYF. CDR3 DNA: TGTGCCATCAGCAGGGACCTCACAGATACGCAGTATTTT.

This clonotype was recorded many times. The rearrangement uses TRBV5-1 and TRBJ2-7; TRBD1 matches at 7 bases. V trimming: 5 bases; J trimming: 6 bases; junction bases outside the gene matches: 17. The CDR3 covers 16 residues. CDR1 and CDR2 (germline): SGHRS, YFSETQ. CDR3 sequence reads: CASSPFVGQVIPEQYF. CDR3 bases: TGCGCCAGCAGTCCCTTCGTCGGACAGGTAATTCCCGAGCAGTACTTC.

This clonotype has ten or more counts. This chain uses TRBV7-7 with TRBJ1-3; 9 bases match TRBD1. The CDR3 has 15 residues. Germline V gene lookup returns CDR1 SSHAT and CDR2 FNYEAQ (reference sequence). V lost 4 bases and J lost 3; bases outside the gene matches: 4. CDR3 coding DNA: TGTGCCAGCAGCTCTGGACAGGGGATTGGAAACACCATATATTTT. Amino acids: CASSSGQGIGNTIYF.

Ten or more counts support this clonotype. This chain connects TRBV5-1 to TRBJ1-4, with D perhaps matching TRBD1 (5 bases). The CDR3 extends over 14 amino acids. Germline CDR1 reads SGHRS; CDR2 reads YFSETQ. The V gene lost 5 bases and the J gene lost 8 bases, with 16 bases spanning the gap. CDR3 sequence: CASRPGGEVEKLFF. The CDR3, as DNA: TGCGCCAGCAGGCCGGGGGGGGAAGTGGAAAAACTGTTTTTT.

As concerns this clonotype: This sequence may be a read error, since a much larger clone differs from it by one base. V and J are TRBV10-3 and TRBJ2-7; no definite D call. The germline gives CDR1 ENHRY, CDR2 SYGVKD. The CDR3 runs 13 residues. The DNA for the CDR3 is TGTTCCACCCACCACGGAACTTCCTACGAGCAGTACTTC. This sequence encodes CSTHHGTSYEQYF.

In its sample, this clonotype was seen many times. CDR3 sequence: CASSRQPGSTTDTQYF. DNA of the CDR3: TGTGCCAGCAGCCGACAACCAGGGAGCACCACAGATACGCAGTATTTT. The genes are TRBV6-5 and TRBJ2-3, with D perhaps given as TRBD1 or TRBD2 (5 bases each). The V gene lost 6 bases and the J gene lost 2 bases, with 18 bases spanning the gap. Looked up from germline, CDR1 is MNHEY and CDR2 is SVGAGI. The CDR3 sequence is 16 residues long.

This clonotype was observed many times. CDR3: CASSLGLTSGANVLTF. The CDR3 region has the DNA TGCGCCAGCAGCCTGGGACTAACCTCTGGGGCCAACGTCCTGACTTTC. V and J are TRBV5-1 and TRBJ2-6, with 7 positions matching TRBD2. The V gene's germline CDR1 is SGHRS and CDR2 YFSETQ. Germline trimming cut 4 bases from V and 0 bases from J; bases unmatched to any gene: 4. The CDR3 is made up of 16 amino acids.

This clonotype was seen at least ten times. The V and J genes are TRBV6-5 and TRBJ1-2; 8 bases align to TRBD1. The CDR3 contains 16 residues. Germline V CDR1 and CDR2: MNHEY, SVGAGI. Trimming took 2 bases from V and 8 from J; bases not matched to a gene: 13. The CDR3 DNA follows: TGTGCCAGCAGTTACCGGGGTGGACAGGGCTTATCGGGCTACACCTTC. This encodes CASSYRGGQGLSGYTF.

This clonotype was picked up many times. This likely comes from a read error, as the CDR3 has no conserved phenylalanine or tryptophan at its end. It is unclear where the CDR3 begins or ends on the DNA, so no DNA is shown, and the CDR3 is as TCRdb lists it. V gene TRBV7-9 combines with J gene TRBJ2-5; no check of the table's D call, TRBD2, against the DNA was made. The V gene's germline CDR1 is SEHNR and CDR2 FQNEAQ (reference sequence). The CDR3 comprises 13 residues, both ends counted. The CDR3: CASSLAYLPGSHL.

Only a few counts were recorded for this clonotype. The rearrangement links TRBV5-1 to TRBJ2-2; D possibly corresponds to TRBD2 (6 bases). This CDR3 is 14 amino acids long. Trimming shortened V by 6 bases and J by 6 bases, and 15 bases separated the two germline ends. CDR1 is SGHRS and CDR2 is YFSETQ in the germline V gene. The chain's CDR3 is CASTETRIPGELFF. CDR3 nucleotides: TGCGCCAGCACGGAGACTAGGATTCCCGGGGAGCTGTTTTTT. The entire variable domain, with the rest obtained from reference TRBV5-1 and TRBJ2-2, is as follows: KAGVTQTPRYLIKTRGQQVTLSCSPISGHRSVSWYQQTPGQGLQFLFEYFSETQRNKGNFPGRFSGRQFSNSRSEMNVSTLELGDSALYLCASTETRIPGELFFGEGSRLTVL.

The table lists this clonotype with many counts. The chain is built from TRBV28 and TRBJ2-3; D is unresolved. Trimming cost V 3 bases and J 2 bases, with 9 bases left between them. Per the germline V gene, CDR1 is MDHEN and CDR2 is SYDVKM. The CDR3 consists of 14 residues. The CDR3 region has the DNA TGTGCCAGCAGTTTTGAACAGCTCACAGATACGCAGTATTTT. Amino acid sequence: CASSFEQLTDTQYF.

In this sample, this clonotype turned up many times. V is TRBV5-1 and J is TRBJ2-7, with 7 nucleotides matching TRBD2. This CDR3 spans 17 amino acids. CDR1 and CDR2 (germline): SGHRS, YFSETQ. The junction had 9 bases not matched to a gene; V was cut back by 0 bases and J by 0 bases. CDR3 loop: CASSLGASGASSYEQYF. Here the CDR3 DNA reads TGCGCCAGCAGCTTGGGGGCGAGCGGGGCCTCCTCCTACGAGCAGTACTTC. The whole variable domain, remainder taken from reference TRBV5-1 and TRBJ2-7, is KAGVTQTPRYLIKTRGQQVTLSCSPISGHRSVSWYQQTPGQGLQFLFEYFSETQRNKGNFPGRFSGRQFSNSRSEMNVSTLELGDSALYLCASSLGASGASSYEQYFGPGTRLTVT.

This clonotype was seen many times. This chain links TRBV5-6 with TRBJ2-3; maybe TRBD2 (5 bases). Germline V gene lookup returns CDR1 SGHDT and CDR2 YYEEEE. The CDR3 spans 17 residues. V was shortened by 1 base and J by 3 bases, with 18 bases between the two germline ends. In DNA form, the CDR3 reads TGTGCCAGCAGCTTGTTCAGTATCCTACGGGGAACAGATACGCAGTATTTT. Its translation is CASSLFSILRGTDTQYF.

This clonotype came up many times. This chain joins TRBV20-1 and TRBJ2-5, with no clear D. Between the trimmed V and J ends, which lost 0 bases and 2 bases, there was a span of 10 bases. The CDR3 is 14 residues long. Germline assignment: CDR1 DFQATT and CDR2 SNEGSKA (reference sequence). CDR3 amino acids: CSARDPPSQETQYF. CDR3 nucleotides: TGCAGTGCTAGAGATCCCCCCTCGCAAGAGACCCAGTACTTC.

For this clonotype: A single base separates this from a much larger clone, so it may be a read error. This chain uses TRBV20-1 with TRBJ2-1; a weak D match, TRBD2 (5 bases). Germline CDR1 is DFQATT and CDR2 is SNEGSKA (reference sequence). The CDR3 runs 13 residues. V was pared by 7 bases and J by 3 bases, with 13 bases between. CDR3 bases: TGCAGTGGACGGGGTACATACTACAATGAGCAGTTCTTC. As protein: CSGRGTYYNEQFF.

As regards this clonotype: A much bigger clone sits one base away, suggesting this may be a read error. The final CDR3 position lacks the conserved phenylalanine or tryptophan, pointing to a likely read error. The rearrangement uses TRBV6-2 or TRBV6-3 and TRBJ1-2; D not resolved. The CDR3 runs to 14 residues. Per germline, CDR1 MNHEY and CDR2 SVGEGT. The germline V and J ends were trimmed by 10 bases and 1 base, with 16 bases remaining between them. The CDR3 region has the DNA TGTGCCACCCGAAACAGAAAGAATAACTATGGCTACACCGTC. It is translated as CATRNRKNNYGYTV.